The rows below give T cell receptor beta chains drawn from one sample of a study of blood T cell repertoires in COVID-19. Using immunoSEQ multiplex PCR, the repertoire was profiled, and TCRdb retains in-frame clones only, with some absent. The repertoire holds 180,000 or so clones, with roughly 88% as singletons. Sequencing was carried out using peripheral blood. The source is a man in his 60s with acute or convalescent COVID-19. Both conserved end residues are part of each CDR3. The order of the fields is clone size, V gene, D gene, J gene, CDR3 DNA, CDR3 protein. The D gene is left open where the match is weak. A row's size may be missing; if present it is once, few, many or a size class.

clone size: .
V gene: TRBV7-2
D gene: .
J gene: TRBJ2-1
CDR3 DNA: TGTGCCAGCAGCTTAATGCAGGGCGATGAGCAGTTCTTC
CDR3 protein: CASSLMQGDEQFF

clone size: .
V gene: TRBV5-8
D gene: .
J gene: TRBJ1-2
CDR3 DNA: TGTGCCAGCAGCTTGTGGTCGGGGGGGGCGATAGGCTATGGCTACACCTTC
CDR3 protein: CASSLWSGGAIGYGYTF

clone size: .
V gene: TRBV6-2/TRBV6-3
D gene: TRBD1
J gene: TRBJ1-1
CDR3 DNA: TGTGCCAGCAGCCCTGGACAGGGGAGGACTGAAGCTTTCTTT
CDR3 protein: CASSPGQGRTEAFF

clone size: .
V gene: TRBV7-9
D gene: .
J gene: TRBJ1-3
CDR3 DNA: TGTGCCAGCAGCTTAGCCCTCCAAGGGGCTGGAAACACCATATATTTT
CDR3 protein: CASSLALQGAGNTIYF

clone size: .
V gene: TRBV28
D gene: TRBD2
J gene: TRBJ2-3
CDR3 DNA: TGTGCCACCACACTAGCGGCTAGCACAGATACGCAGTATTTT
CDR3 protein: CATTLAASTDTQYF

clone size: .
V gene: TRBV10-3
D gene: TRBD1
J gene: TRBJ1-5
CDR3 DNA: TGTGCCGCTCACCAGGTCCAGGGGGCGCGGCGGGAGCCCCAGCATTTT
CDR3 protein: CAAHQVQGARREPQHF

clone size: .
V gene: TRBV28
D gene: .
J gene: TRBJ1-1
CDR3 DNA: TGTGCCAGCAGCAGGAACACTGAAGCTTTCTTT
CDR3 protein: CASSRNTEAFF

clone size: .
V gene: TRBV27
D gene: TRBD2
J gene: TRBJ2-1
CDR3 DNA: TGTGCCAGCAGTTCCAATAGCGGGAGTGTTGGTGAGCAGTTCTTC
CDR3 protein: CASSSNSGSVGEQFF

clone size: once
V gene: TRBV27
D gene: .
J gene: TRBJ1-3
CDR3 DNA: TGTGCCAGCAGTTTACTAGGAGGGTTAGCTGGAAACACCATATATTTT
CDR3 protein: CASSLLGGLAGNTIYF

clone size: .
V gene: TRBV7-2
D gene: TRBD1
J gene: TRBJ2-2
CDR3 DNA: TGTGCCAGCAGCTCATTCAGGGGGACCGGGGAGCTGTTTTTT
CDR3 protein: CASSSFRGTGELFF

clone size: few
V gene: TRBV7-2
D gene: .
J gene: TRBJ2-2
CDR3 DNA: TGTGCCAGCAGCTTACGGGGGGCGAAGGCCGGGGAGCTGTTTTTT
CDR3 protein: CASSLRGAKAGELFF

clone size: .
V gene: TRBV11-2
D gene: .
J gene: TRBJ1-1
CDR3 DNA: TGTGCCAGCAGCTTAAAAGGGGGTACTGAAGCTTTCTTT
CDR3 protein: CASSLKGGTEAFF

clone size: .
V gene: TRBV11-3
D gene: .
J gene: TRBJ2-7
CDR3 DNA: TGTGCCAGCAGTCAGGGGAGCTCCTACGAGCAGTACTTC
CDR3 protein: CASSQGSSYEQYF

clone size: .
V gene: TRBV9
D gene: TRBD1
J gene: TRBJ2-2
CDR3 DNA: TGTGCCAGCAGCGTAGTAGGGGGCAGTGGGGAGCTGTTTTTT
CDR3 protein: CASSVVGGSGELFF

clone size: .
V gene: TRBV19
D gene: .
J gene: TRBJ2-6
CDR3 DNA: TGTGCCAGTAGTATAGGGAGCTCTGGGGCCAACGTCCTGACTTTC
CDR3 protein: CASSIGSSGANVLTF

clone size: .
V gene: TRBV5-6
D gene: TRBD2
J gene: TRBJ2-7
CDR3 DNA: TGTGCCAGCAGCCCTGGGAGGGCCGCCGAGCAGTACTTC
CDR3 protein: CASSPGRAAEQYF

clone size: .
V gene: TRBV28
D gene: .
J gene: TRBJ1-3
CDR3 DNA: TGTGCCAGTTTCGCCGGGGAAACTGGAAACACCATATATTTT
CDR3 protein: CASFAGETGNTIYF

clone size: .
V gene: TRBV6-4
D gene: .
J gene: TRBJ2-1
CDR3 DNA: TGTGCCAGCAGTCACGACAACTACAATGAGCAGTTCTTC
CDR3 protein: CASSHDNYNEQFF

clone size: .
V gene: TRBV4-1
D gene: TRBD1
J gene: TRBJ1-1
CDR3 DNA: TGCGCCAGTAAGGGACAGATGAACACTGAAGCTTTCTTT
CDR3 protein: CASKGQMNTEAFF

clone size: .
V gene: TRBV5-1
D gene: TRBD2
J gene: TRBJ2-7
CDR3 DNA: TGCGCCAGCAGTCTGTCGGCGGGAGGGCCCCCCGAGCAGTACTTC
CDR3 protein: CASSLSAGGPPEQYF

clone size: .
V gene: TRBV28
D gene: .
J gene: TRBJ1-1
CDR3 DNA: TGTGCCAGCAGTTTGACAGTACGAAACACTGAAGCTTTCTTT
CDR3 protein: CASSLTVRNTEAFF

clone size: few
V gene: TRBV6-5
D gene: .
J gene: TRBJ2-7
CDR3 DNA: TGTGCCAGCAACAGCGGCTCAACCTACGAGCAGTACTTC
CDR3 protein: CASNSGSTYEQYF

clone size: .
V gene: TRBV3-1/TRBV3-2
D gene: TRBD2
J gene: TRBJ2-7
CDR3 DNA: TGTGCCAGCAGCCCCGGGTTCGGGCGGGAGCTCAACGAGCAGTACTTC
CDR3 protein: CASSPGFGRELNEQYF

clone size: .
V gene: TRBV11-3
D gene: .
J gene: TRBJ2-2
CDR3 DNA: TGTGCCAGCAGCCCGGGACTCGCGAACACCGGGGAGCTGTTTTTT
CDR3 protein: CASSPGLANTGELFF

clone size: .
V gene: TRBV27
D gene: .
J gene: TRBJ2-7
CDR3 DNA: TGTGCCAGCAGTTTATCGTGGGTTCCGGGGGACTACGAGCAGTACTTC
CDR3 protein: CASSLSWVPGDYEQYF

clone size: .
V gene: TRBV19
D gene: .
J gene: TRBJ2-3
CDR3 DNA: TGTGCCAGTAGAACCCGGTCGGCAGATACGCAGTATTTT
CDR3 protein: CASRTRSADTQYF

clone size: once
V gene: TRBV12-3/TRBV12-4
D gene: TRBD2
J gene: TRBJ2-3
CDR3 DNA: TGTGCCAGCAGGGGACTAGCCACAGATACGCAGTATTTT
CDR3 protein: CASRGLATDTQYF

clone size: few
V gene: TRBV20-1
D gene: .
J gene: TRBJ1-5
CDR3 DNA: TGCAGTGCGGGTAAGGGAGCCCAGCATTTT
CDR3 protein: CSAGKGAQHF

clone size: .
V gene: TRBV7-9
D gene: TRBD1
J gene: TRBJ1-1
CDR3 DNA: TGTGCCAGCAGCTTAGACGGGACAGGACGGACTTTCTTT
CDR3 protein: CASSLDGTGRTFF

clone size: once
V gene: TRBV19
D gene: TRBD1
J gene: TRBJ1-2
CDR3 DNA: TGTGCCAGTAGTACGGGACAGTCGATCACGGGCGGCTACACCTTC
CDR3 protein: CASSTGQSITGGYTF

clone size: .
V gene: TRBV3-1/TRBV3-2
D gene: .
J gene: TRBJ2-7
CDR3 DNA: TGTGCCAGCAGCCAAGACAGGCCCGCCTACGAGCAGTACTTC
CDR3 protein: CASSQDRPAYEQYF

clone size: few
V gene: TRBV29-1
D gene: TRBD2
J gene: TRBJ2-7
CDR3 DNA: TGCAGCGCTCGGGAGGGACAAACCTACGAGCAGTACTTC
CDR3 protein: CSAREGQTYEQYF

clone size: .
V gene: TRBV28
D gene: TRBD1
J gene: TRBJ2-7
CDR3 DNA: TGTGCCAGCAGTTCACGACAGGGGGCTAGGTACGAGCAGTACTTC
CDR3 protein: CASSSRQGARYEQYF

clone size: .
V gene: TRBV6-6
D gene: .
J gene: TRBJ1-1
CDR3 DNA: TGTGCCAGCAGTTCCCTATTGAACACTGAAGCTTTCTTT
CDR3 protein: CASSSLLNTEAFF

clone size: .
V gene: TRBV7-3
D gene: .
J gene: TRBJ1-2
CDR3 DNA: TGTGCCAGCAGCTTGACAGGAGCTAACTATGGCTACACCTTC
CDR3 protein: CASSLTGANYGYTF

clone size: .
V gene: TRBV9
D gene: TRBD2
J gene: TRBJ2-1
CDR3 DNA: TGTGCCAGCAGCTCGGATCCCCAGCGGGATAGGACTGAGCAGTTCTTC
CDR3 protein: CASSSDPQRDRTEQFF

clone size: .
V gene: TRBV28
D gene: .
J gene: TRBJ2-2
CDR3 DNA: TGTGCCAGCCTGGGACAACCGAACACCGGGGAGCTGTTTTTT
CDR3 protein: CASLGQPNTGELFF

clone size: .
V gene: TRBV11-2
D gene: .
J gene: TRBJ2-7
CDR3 DNA: TGTGCCAGCAGCCCTCTCAGGGTCTACGAGCAGTACTTC
CDR3 protein: CASSPLRVYEQYF

clone size: .
V gene: TRBV5-1
D gene: .
J gene: TRBJ2-1
CDR3 DNA: TGCGCCAGCAGCTTGGTCGGCGGCAACAATGAGCAGTTCTTC
CDR3 protein: CASSLVGGNNEQFF

clone size: .
V gene: TRBV19
D gene: TRBD1
J gene: TRBJ1-2
CDR3 DNA: TGTGCCAGTAGTAACTCTGGACAGGGGAGAGTTCGGGGCTACACCTTC
CDR3 protein: CASSNSGQGRVRGYTF

clone size: few
V gene: TRBV5-6
D gene: TRBD1
J gene: TRBJ2-7
CDR3 DNA: TGTGCCAGCAGCCCGACAGGGCACTCCTACGAGCAGTACTTC
CDR3 protein: CASSPTGHSYEQYF

clone size: .
V gene: TRBV5-4
D gene: TRBD2
J gene: TRBJ2-5
CDR3 DNA: TGTGCCAGCGGGCGTGGGGGGACTAGCGGGATATCGGGCCAGTACTTC
CDR3 protein: CASGRGGTSGISGQYF

clone size: .
V gene: TRBV7-2
D gene: TRBD2
J gene: TRBJ2-7
CDR3 DNA: TGTGCCAGCAGCCCAGGACTAGCGGGAGGGCCGGTTCCCGAGCAGTACTTC
CDR3 protein: CASSPGLAGGPVPEQYF

clone size: .
V gene: TRBV6-5
D gene: .
J gene: TRBJ1-1
CDR3 DNA: TGTGCCAGCAGCCCGCCCATACAGGAGAACACTGAAGCTTTCTTT
CDR3 protein: CASSPPIQENTEAFF

clone size: .
V gene: TRBV4-3
D gene: TRBD1
J gene: TRBJ2-2
CDR3 DNA: TGCGCCAGCAGCCAAGATGATAGGACAGGCCCCACCGGGGAGCTGTTTTTT
CDR3 protein: CASSQDDRTGPTGELFF

clone size: .
V gene: TRBV29-1
D gene: .
J gene: TRBJ2-1
CDR3 DNA: TGCAGCGTTGAAGAGTCCCTGAACACGGTGGGGGGGCAGTTCTTC
CDR3 protein: CSVEESLNTVGGQFF

clone size: .
V gene: TRBV27
D gene: TRBD2
J gene: TRBJ2-7
CDR3 DNA: TGTGCCAGCAGTTTAAGTGGGAGGGACGAGCAGTACTTC
CDR3 protein: CASSLSGRDEQYF

clone size: .
V gene: TRBV14
D gene: TRBD2
J gene: TRBJ2-1
CDR3 DNA: TGTGCCAGCAGCCAAGATCGGACTAGCGTTGACAATGAGCAGTTCTTC
CDR3 protein: CASSQDRTSVDNEQFF

clone size: .
V gene: TRBV28
D gene: TRBD1
J gene: TRBJ2-7
CDR3 DNA: TGTGCCAGCAGAGGACAGGGACGGTCCTACGAGCAGTACTTC
CDR3 protein: CASRGQGRSYEQYF

clone size: .
V gene: TRBV27
D gene: TRBD2
J gene: TRBJ2-3
CDR3 DNA: TGTGCCAGCAGTTTAGCAGGACTAGCTACAGATACGCAGTATTTT
CDR3 protein: CASSLAGLATDTQYF

clone size: .
V gene: TRBV11-2
D gene: .
J gene: TRBJ2-3
CDR3 DNA: TGTGCCAGCAGCGCGGGGTTGAAGGATACGCAGTATTTT
CDR3 protein: CASSAGLKDTQYF

clone size: .
V gene: TRBV28
D gene: TRBD1
J gene: TRBJ2-4
CDR3 DNA: TGTGCCAGCATACCGGGACAGGGGTCGGCCAAAAACATTCAGTACTTC
CDR3 protein: CASIPGQGSAKNIQYF

clone size: .
V gene: TRBV25-1
D gene: .
J gene: TRBJ1-3
CDR3 DNA: TGTGCCAGCAGCGCGGCAGGGGCGAGGAACACCATATATTTT
CDR3 protein: CASSAAGARNTIYF

clone size: .
V gene: TRBV6-5
D gene: .
J gene: TRBJ1-6
CDR3 DNA: TGTGCCTGTGGGCCAATCTATAATTCACCCCTCCACTTT
CDR3 protein: CACGPIYNSPLHF

clone size: .
V gene: TRBV19
D gene: TRBD1
J gene: TRBJ1-1
CDR3 DNA: TGTGCCAGTAGTACGATCAACAGGGGGAACACTGAAGCTTTCTTT
CDR3 protein: CASSTINRGNTEAFF